Below are 22 T cell receptor beta chains sequenced from a single sample in a study of OX40 agonist ivuxolimab in advanced cancers. Method: immunoSEQ multiplex PCR; TCRdb's copy keeps in-frame clones and lacks some. The repertoire holds about 58,000 clones, with about 76% as singletons. The source material was CD4+ or CD8+ T cells sorted from blood, sampled in a trial of the OX40 agonist ivuxolimab. These receptors originate from an adult with an advanced solid tumor such as melanoma, head and neck, liver or kidney cancer.

This clone was detected only a few times. The chain employs TRBV10-3 and TRBJ2-7, with 14 bases identical to TRBD2. The junction had 7 bases not matched to a gene; V was cut back by 6 bases and J by 0 bases. The CDR3 contains 17 residues. CDR1 is ENHRY and CDR2 is SYGVKD in the germline V gene. The CDR3 DNA sequence: TGTGCCATCAGGCCCGGGACTAGCGGGAGAGGCTCCTACGAGCAGTACTTC. It is translated as CAIRPGTSGRGSYEQYF.

This clone showed up just a few times. J is TRBJ2-7 and V is TRBV11-3; 13 bases match TRBD2. The CDR3 totals 19 residues. V lost 5 bases, J lost 0 bases, and 13 bases stayed unmatched. Germline V lookup: CDR1 SGHNT, CDR2 YENEEA. In DNA, the CDR3 is TGTGCCAGCAGCCCACCAGCTGGACTAGCGGGGGAGAGCTCCTACGAGCAGTACTTC. Protein: CASSPPAGLAGESSYEQYF.

By share of the sample, this clone is medium-sized. The V and J genes are TRBV7-8 and TRBJ1-2; the match to TRBD1 covers 12 bases. This CDR3 contains 15 residues. Germline assignment: CDR1 SGHVS and CDR2 FQNEAQ. V lost 5 bases to trimming and J lost 8 bases; unmatched junction nucleotides: 9. For the CDR3, the DNA is TGTGCCAGCAGCACGGGACAGGGGGCGATCTTCGGCTACACCTTC. This encodes CASSTGQGAIFGYTF.

The V and J genes are TRBV19 and TRBJ1-5; D unresolved. The CDR3 runs 15 residues. Trimming stripped 6 bases from V and 0 bases from J, with 12 bases between. Germline V gives CDR1 LNHDA, CDR2 SQIVND (reference sequence). CDR3 sequence: CASRPDRHSNQPQHF. The CDR3 bases are TGTGCCAGTAGACCGGACCGCCATAGCAATCAGCCCCAGCATTTT.

V gene TRBV5-1 combines with J gene TRBJ1-1; the D gene is possibly TRBD1 (5 bases). CDR3 length: 14 residues. Looked up from germline, CDR1 is SGHRS and CDR2 is YFSETQ. V was trimmed by 0 bases and J by 4 bases, leaving 10 bases between them. CDR3 nucleotide sequence: TGCGCCAGCAGCTTGGGTGGGGCCACCACTGAAGCTTTCTTT. Its translation: CASSLGGATTEAFF.

The chain carries TRBV14 and TRBJ2-1; tentatively, D is TRBD2 (5 bases). Trimming removed 8 bases from V and 8 bases from J, with 10 bases in between. Germline CDR1 and CDR2: SGHDN and FVKESK. The CDR3 has 11 amino acids. The CDR3 bases are TGTGCCAGCGCGGGTTATGATGAGCAGTTCTTC. Amino acid sequence: CASAGYDEQFF. The full variable domain, in which reference TRBV14 and TRBJ2-1 provide the parts outside the CDR3, is EAGVTQFPSHSVIEKGQTVTLRCDPISGHDNLYWYRRVMGKEIKFLLHFVKESKQDESGMPNNRFLAERTGGTYSTLKVQPAELEDSGVYFCASAGYDEQFFGPGTRLTVL.

This rearrangement joins TRBV14 to TRBJ2-6; maybe TRBD1 (6 bases). CDR1 and CDR2 (germline): SGHDN, FVKESK. CDR3 length equals 20 residues. V shed 3 bases and J shed 2 bases, with 23 bases lying between them. In nucleotides, the CDR3 is TGTGCCAGCAGCCACCTTTCTTACCAGGGGCCCTTCCCTGGGGCCAACGTCCTGACTTTC. Its protein product is CASSHLSYQGPFPGANVLTF.

The rearrangement joins TRBV2 to TRBJ2-5; 10 nucleotides line up with TRBD2. Germline V gene data show CDR1 as SNHLY and CDR2 as FYNNEI. The CDR3 is made up of 14 amino acids. With 6 bases clipped from V and 5 bases from J, the junction kept 6 bases outside the gene matches. The CDR3 here is CASSLELAGETQYF. DNA of the CDR3: TGTGCCAGCAGCCTAGAACTAGCGGGGGAGACCCAGTACTTC.

The rearrangement joins TRBV18 to TRBJ1-4; no firm D call. The CDR3 is made up of 16 amino acids. Trimming took off 3 bases at V and 0 bases at J, with 11 bases between the two ends. CDR1 and CDR2 from the germline V gene are KGHSH and LQKENI. CDR3 residues: CASSPREIATNEKLFF. The CDR3 DNA is TGTGCCAGCTCACCCCGGGAGATTGCAACTAATGAAAAACTGTTTTTT.

This chain connects TRBV20-1 to TRBJ2-3; D is uncertain. V was shortened by 4 bases and J by 3 bases, with 5 bases between the two germline ends. Germline assignment: CDR1 DFQATT and CDR2 SNEGSKA (reference sequence). The CDR3 consists of 11 residues. The CDR3 loop is CSAMGTDTQYF. As DNA, the CDR3 is TGCAGTGCTATGGGGACAGATACGCAGTATTTT.

The rearrangement joins TRBV7-3 to TRBJ2-5; 7 bases are a match to TRBD1. The J call is in doubt because the DNA end fits TRBJ2-7 better. This CDR3 has 13 residues. Germline loops: CDR1 SGHTA, CDR2 FQGTGA. CDR3 DNA: TGTGCCAGCAGCACAGGGGCGGCGTCCGAGCAGTACTTC. Translated, it gives CASSTGAASEQYF.

This clone was counted between two and nine times. The chain couples TRBV6-6 to TRBJ1-5; 9 bases are a match to TRBD1. Germline V gene sequence: CDR1 MNHNY, CDR2 SVGAGI (reference sequence). The CDR3 runs 15 residues. V dropped 2 bases and J dropped 6; count of bases not matched to a gene: 5. This CDR3 reads CASSYDRGTGQPQHF. The CDR3 region has the DNA TGTGCCAGCAGTTACGACAGGGGGACAGGTCAGCCCCAGCATTTT.

The chain is built from TRBV11-3 and TRBJ2-1, with unresolved D. CDR3 length equals 12 residues. Germline V gene sequence: CDR1 SGHNT, CDR2 YENEEA. The V gene lost 5 bases and the J gene lost 6 bases, with 8 bases spanning the gap. The CDR3 sequence is CASSRTSNEQFF. The CDR3 DNA reads TGTGCCAGCAGCCGCACGAGCAATGAGCAGTTCTTC.

This chain connects TRBV4-1 to TRBJ2-7; 9 positions match TRBD1. Germline V lookup: CDR1 MGHRA, CDR2 YSYEKL. This CDR3 region has 16 residues. V trimming: 3 bases; J trimming: 4 bases; junction bases outside the gene matches: 10. For the CDR3, the DNA is TGCGCCAGCAGCCAGGGCAGGGACAGGGTTCTGTACGAGCAGTACTTC. This codes for CASSQGRDRVLYEQYF.

This clone was seen only a few times. The chain uses TRBV2 and TRBJ1-5; TRBD1 is a possible D gene (5 bases). CDR1 and CDR2 (germline): SNHLY, FYNNEI. The CDR3 extends over 13 amino acids. The V end was cut by 8 bases, the J end by 5 bases, with 13 bases between. In DNA, the CDR3 is TGTGCCAGCGGAACGGACACGGATCAGCCCCAGCATTTT. This gives the protein CASGTDTDQPQHF.

J is TRBJ2-5 and V is TRBV7-9; 7 nucleotides align to TRBD1. CDR1 SEHNR and CDR2 FQNEAQ come from the germline V gene (reference sequence). The CDR3 extends over 14 amino acids. J lost 2 bases, V lost 5 bases, and 5 bases had no gene match. The CDR3 reads CASSPGGPQETQYF. CDR3 bases: TGTGCCAGCAGCCCAGGGGGACCGCAAGAGACCCAGTACTTC.

The gene calls are TRBV2 and TRBJ1-4, with 8 nucleotides matching TRBD1. CDR3 length equals 15 residues. V shed 4 bases, J shed 3 bases, and the junction held 4 bases outside the gene matches. Per the germline V gene, CDR1 is SNHLY and CDR2 is FYNNEI. The CDR3: CASSAEQGANEKLFF. CDR3 in DNA: TGTGCCAGCAGTGCTGAACAGGGGGCTAATGAAAAACTGTTTTTT.

The chain links TRBV7-9 to TRBJ2-1, with 14 bases that match TRBD2. Trimming cost V 1 base and J 3 bases; bases outside gene matches: 2. The CDR3 is made up of 17 amino acids. From germline, CDR1 is SEHNR and CDR2 FQNEAQ (reference sequence). Written as DNA, the CDR3 is TGTGCCAGCAGCTTAGTTGGGACTAGCGGGAGCTACAATGAGCAGTTCTTC. Translated: CASSLVGTSGSYNEQFF.

The chain couples TRBV5-1 to TRBJ2-5; 9 bases agree with TRBD2. V lost 0 bases and J lost 1; bases outside the gene matches: 4. The length of the CDR3 is 16 residues. Germline values: CDR1 SGHRS, CDR2 YFSETQ. CDR3 in amino acids: CASSLGSSGIQETQYF. In DNA form, the CDR3 reads TGCGCCAGCAGCTTGGGTTCTAGCGGGATCCAAGAGACCCAGTACTTC. Looking up the rest from reference TRBV5-1 and TRBJ2-5 gives the full variable domain: KAGVTQTPRYLIKTRGQQVTLSCSPISGHRSVSWYQQTPGQGLQFLFEYFSETQRNKGNFPGRFSGRQFSNSRSEMNVSTLELGDSALYLCASSLGSSGIQETQYFGPGTRLLVL.

This clone was seen once. The chain is built from TRBV29-1 and TRBJ2-5; TRBD1 agrees at 7 bases. This CDR3 has 12 residues. Germline V gives CDR1 SQVTM, CDR2 ANQGSEA. Trimming removed 5 bases from V and 3 bases from J; junction bases left unmatched: 3. The CDR3 is CSVRQGEETQYF. The CDR3, as DNA: TGCAGCGTTAGACAGGGAGAAGAGACCCAGTACTTC.

This clone was seen a single time. V gene TRBV9 combines with J gene TRBJ2-5, with D possibly TRBD1 on 7 matching bases. Germline V gives CDR1 SGDLS, CDR2 YYNGEE. CDR3 length equals 14 residues. The V gene lost 2 bases and the J gene lost 4 bases, with 12 bases spanning the gap. The CDR3 nucleotides are TGTGCCAGCAGCGTTCAGGGGGGCGGAGAGACCCAGTACTTC. Its protein product is CASSVQGGGETQYF.

The rearrangement uses TRBV30 and TRBJ2-5, with D tentatively TRBD1 or TRBD2 (5 bases each). Trimming removed 5 bases at V and 2 bases at J, with 18 bases between. The CDR3 length is 15 residues. In germline, CDR1 is GTSNPN, CDR2 SVGIG (reference sequence). The CDR3 DNA reads TGTGCCTGGGGGGTCCGGGGCAGAACTCAAGAGACCCAGTACTTC. Its protein is CAWGVRGRTQETQYF.